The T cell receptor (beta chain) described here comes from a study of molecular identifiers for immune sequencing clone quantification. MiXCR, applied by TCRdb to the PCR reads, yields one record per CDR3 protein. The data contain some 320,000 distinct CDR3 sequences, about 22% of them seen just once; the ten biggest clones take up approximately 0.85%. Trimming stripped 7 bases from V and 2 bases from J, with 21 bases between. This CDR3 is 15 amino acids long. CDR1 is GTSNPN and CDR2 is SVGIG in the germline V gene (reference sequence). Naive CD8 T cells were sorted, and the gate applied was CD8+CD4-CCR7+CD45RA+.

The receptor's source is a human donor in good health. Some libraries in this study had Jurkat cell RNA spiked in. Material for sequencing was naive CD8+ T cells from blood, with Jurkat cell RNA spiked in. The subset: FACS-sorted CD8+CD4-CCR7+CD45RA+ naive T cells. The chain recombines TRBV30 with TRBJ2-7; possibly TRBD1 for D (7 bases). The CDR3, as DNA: TGTGCCTTCACCGAGGGGCAGGGGGGCACCTACGAGCAGTACTTC. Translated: CAFTEGQGGTYEQYF.